This T cell receptor (beta chain) came from a study of technical replicates of blood from a few donors. TCRdb's table, derived via immunoSEQ multiplex PCR, lists solely in-frame clones and lacks some. This sample has about 80,000 clones, with about nine tenths found just once. The CDR3 runs to 14 residues. Germline V gene sequence: CDR1 MDHEN, CDR2 SYDVKM. V was trimmed by 4 bases and J by 1 base, leaving 11 bases between them. Material for sequencing was T cells isolated from PBMCs. The gene calls are TRBV28 and TRBJ2-7; a weak D match, TRBD2 (6 bases). The clonotype comes from a human donor in good health. In DNA form, the CDR3 reads TGTGCCAGCAGTTCCGGGGGACGGTCCTACGAGCAGTACTTC. Translation: CASSSGGRSYEQYF.